This T cell receptor beta chain was captured by sequencing in a study of blood T cell repertoires in COVID-19. About the research overall: Sample material is recorded as cDNA or gDNA derived from T cells, B-cell-depleted T cells, or PBMCs.

The CDR3 is 14 amino acids. Those enrolled, adults aged about 18 to 89 years, came from 24 US areas. Clinical histories supplied by participants themselves formed the basis of cohort assignment. Authors' methods: Amplification of reference gene primers provided the estimated nucleated cell counts. Sequenced by immunoSEQ multiplex PCR; TCRdb stores in-frame clones only, minus some. Clonal size and the V and J genes are those of that table, whereas D and trimming came from the DNA. The sample includes some 250,000 clones, about 90% seen only once; the top ten take 1.2%. This rearrangement joins TRBV21-1 to TRBJ2-1; whether TRBD2, the table's D call, matches the DNA was not checked. TRBV21-1 is termed a pseudogene. The sequence was collected from a human donor in a cohort exposed to, infected with or recovered from COVID-19 (not recorded which). The donor label of this sample is uncertain. Sequenced sample: PBMCs or T cells enriched from blood (not recorded which). The CDR3 sequence is CASSKIASDNEQFF. DNA of the CDR3: TGTGCCAGCAGCAAAATCGCTAGTGACAATGAGCAGTTCTTC.